This record concerns one T cell receptor beta chain sequence. Its antigen remains unidentified. Per-nucleotide qualities are absent, and no much larger clonotype sits a single base away. Deletion took 5 bases off V and 9 bases off J, with a span of 28 bases between the germline ends. From a lookup of the germline V gene (reference sequence), CDR1 and CDR2 are MNHNY and SVGAGI. From the cysteine through the phenylalanine, the CDR3 covers 18 amino acids. Left in the record is the CDR3 DNA by itself, 54 bases read in frame from the first base. TCRbeta CDR3 regions were amplified from genomic DNA using the immunoSEQ Assay, a bias-controlled multiplex PCR. As for how the authors treated the data: The number of nucleated cells in each sample was estimated from the amplification of reference gene primers within the assay. Sequence reads were collapsed and filtered to measure the absolute abundance of every unique TCRbeta CDR3 rearrangement. Productive Simpson clonality was computed per sample as the square root of Simpson's diversity index over productive rearrangements. TCRdb retrieved this table from immuneACCESS and kept in-frame rearrangements only. Not all clones are present; in checked studies, unresolved V genes account for under half, and no reason is known for the remainder. That table gives V, J and clone size, and the DNA gave D and trimming. Within this sample are under 350,000 clones, with around nine tenths of them counted one time only. Of the sample, about 2.7% is held by the ten largest clones.

Participants in the prospective study were enrolled through a virtual design, were aged roughly 18 to 100 years, and lived in under 25 United States geographic areas. To assign participants to cohorts, the prospective study relied on clinical history that participants themselves reported in a screening survey and a study questionnaire. For ImmuneRACE Cohort 3, a participant was defined as recovered based on two consecutive negative NP/OP PCR tests, clearance by a healthcare professional, or resolution of symptoms. Each participant in the prospective study had whole blood, serum and a nasopharyngeal or oropharyngeal swab collected by mobile phlebotomists. Over an approximately 2-month period, participants in the prospective study had the option of providing additional blood draws and questionnaires. Blood samples from the prospective study were shipped frozen or at room temperature prior to DNA extraction.

These data are taken from a study of blood T cell repertoires in COVID-19 (dated by TCRdb to about 2020). Broadly, across the study: Collaborator samples came from the United States, Italy and Spain and covered acute and convalescent phases of COVID-19. The prospective study material was composed of cDNA or gDNA derived from T cells, B-cell-depleted T cells, or PBMCs. The dataset comprised deeply sampled blood TCRbeta repertoires from subjects exposed to, actively infected with, or recovered from COVID-19. The repertoires were made available in a free public database intended to serve as a resource for research on the immune response to SARS-CoV-2. The samples were drawn from the first 160 participants of the ongoing ImmuneRACE study and from 1,254 subjects provided by 6 global collaborators. The sample metadata nearly always contained a de-identified subject ID, COVID-19 status, age in years and sex. Where available, HLA class I and class II types were taken from metadata supplied by the sample provider and were not determined by assay-based typing.

What the authors observed across the whole study: The amount of clinical and demographic metadata varied by source and participant and was provided uncurated.

The TCR originated in a woman younger than 35 who had recovered from COVID-19. The rearranged segments are TRBV6-6 and TRBJ1-4; TRBD1 might be the D gene, on 6 matching bases. Sequenced sample: PBMCs or T cells enriched from blood (not recorded which). This receptor has the CDR3 CASSPIGGRGEDGKKLFF. The bases are TGTGCCAGCAGTCCAATTGGCGGGAGGGGGGAAGATGGCAAAAAACTGTTTTTT.